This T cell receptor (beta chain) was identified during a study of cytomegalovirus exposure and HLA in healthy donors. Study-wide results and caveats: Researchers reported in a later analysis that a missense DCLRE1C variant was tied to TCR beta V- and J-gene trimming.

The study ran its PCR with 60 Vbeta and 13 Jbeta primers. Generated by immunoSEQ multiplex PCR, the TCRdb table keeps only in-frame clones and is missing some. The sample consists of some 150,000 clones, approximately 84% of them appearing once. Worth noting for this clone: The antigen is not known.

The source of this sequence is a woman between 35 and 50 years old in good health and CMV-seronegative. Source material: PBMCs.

The CDR3 sequence is CASSMGLYNEQFF. The CDR3 nucleotides read TGTGCCAGTAGTATGGGACTTTACAATGAGCAGTTCTTC. The gene calls are TRBV19 and TRBJ2-1; weak D call: TRBD2 (6 bases). V lost 3 bases and J 4 bases, leaving 7 bases between the germline ends. This CDR3 comprises 13 residues. In germline, CDR1 is LNHDA, CDR2 SQIVND (reference sequence).